The 31 T cell receptor beta chains below come from one sample, sequenced in a study of T cell responses to AZD1222 COVID-19 vaccine. TCRdb's copy holds only in-frame clones and misses some; the assay was immunoSEQ multiplex PCR. The repertoire holds 75,000 to 95,000 clones, with 90% as singletons. The sequenced sample was peripheral blood, obtained on day 0 of AZD1222 vaccination. The receptors come from an adult in good health.

The chain employs TRBV27 and TRBJ2-5; 11 bases map to TRBD2. The CDR3 is made up of 16 amino acids. Germline CDR1 is MNHEY and CDR2 is SMNVEV (reference sequence). Losses at the gene ends were 4 bases for V and 1 base for J; bases not matched to a gene: 5. CDR3 nucleotide sequence: TGTGCCAGCAGTTCCCAGACTAGCGGGGTCCAAGAGACCCAGTACTTC. It yields the protein CASSSQTSGVQETQYF.

The chain recombines TRBV30 with TRBJ2-7, with 11 positions matching TRBD1. The V gene's germline CDR1 is GTSNPN and CDR2 SVGIG (reference sequence). V trimming: 5 bases; J trimming: 3 bases; junction bases outside the gene matches: 3. The CDR3 has 13 amino acids. CDR3 region: CAWEGTGGYEQYF. CDR3 nucleotides: TGTGCCTGGGAGGGGACAGGGGGCTACGAGCAGTACTTC.

The chain combines TRBV11-3 with TRBJ2-3, with D perhaps TRBD2 (6 bases). CDR1 and CDR2 from the germline V gene are SGHNT and YENEEA. This CDR3 is 14 amino acids long. V was cut by 4 bases and J by 11 bases, with 19 bases left in between. In nucleotides, the CDR3 is TGTGCCAGCAGCTCTTCCGGGACCCCGGAGGGGCAGTATTTT. This translates into CASSSSGTPEGQYF. Full variable domain (missing parts from reference TRBV11-3 and TRBJ2-3): EAGVVQSPRYKIIEKKQPVAFWCNPISGHNTLYWYLQNLGQGPELLIRYENEEAVDDSQLPKDRFSAERLKGVDSTLKIQPAELGDSAVYLCASSSSGTPEGQYFGPGTRLTVL.

The rearrangement links TRBV6-2 or TRBV6-3 to TRBJ1-3, with unresolved D. CDR3 length: 11 amino acids. Trimming stripped 6 bases from V and 8 bases from J, with 8 bases between. From germline, CDR1 is MNHEY and CDR2 SVGEGT. CDR3 protein: CASSRRDTIYF. CDR3 DNA sequence: TGTGCCAGCAGCCGTCGGGACACCATATATTTT.

This rearrangement joins TRBV19 to TRBJ1-1; D is perhaps TRBD1 (5 bases). CDR1 and CDR2 from the germline V gene are LNHDA and SQIVND (reference sequence). V was cut by 1 base and J by 4 bases, with 13 bases left in between. The CDR3 runs to 15 residues. The CDR3 sequence is CASSIGRRAFTEAFF. The CDR3 DNA reads as TGTGCCAGTAGTATAGGTCGCAGGGCTTTCACTGAAGCTTTCTTT.

The V call is TRBV7-2, the J call TRBJ1-5; tentative D call: TRBD1 (5 bases). Trimming took off 8 bases at V and 3 bases at J, with 8 bases between the two ends. Germline V gene lookup returns CDR1 SGHTA and CDR2 FQGNSA. The CDR3 consists of 12 residues. The CDR3 sequence is CASSGFNQPQHF. The CDR3 DNA reads TGTGCCAGCTCAGGGTTCAATCAGCCCCAGCATTTT.

This chain connects TRBV13 to TRBJ2-7; no definite D call. The CDR3 spans 12 residues. Germline CDR1 is PRHDT and CDR2 is FYEKMQ (reference sequence). Trimming removed 5 bases from V and 0 bases from J, with 5 bases in between. The CDR3 loop is CASSPVSYEQYF. CDR3 DNA: TGTGCCAGCAGCCCTGTCTCCTACGAGCAGTACTTC.

J is TRBJ1-1 and V is TRBV10-3, with D uncertain. Germline V gene data show CDR1 as ENHRY and CDR2 as SYGVKD. This CDR3 spans 13 amino acids. Trimming stripped 0 bases from V and 5 bases from J, with 7 bases between. This chain's CDR3 is CAISESIVTEAFF. The CDR3 bases are TGTGCCATCAGTGAGTCGATAGTTACTGAAGCTTTCTTT.

This chain connects TRBV15 to TRBJ1-5; D gene unclear. CDR1 and CDR2 from the germline V gene are LNHNV and YYDKDF (reference sequence). Trimming shortened V by 4 bases and J by 7 bases, and 17 bases separated the two germline ends. This CDR3 region has 15 residues. CDR3 DNA sequence: TGTGCCACCAGCATCCTGGGTCCGTCAGTACAGCCCCAGCATTTT. This codes for CATSILGPSVQPQHF.

The chain links TRBV5-1 to TRBJ2-7, with D perhaps assigned TRBD1 or TRBD2 (6 bases each). This CDR3 is built from 15 residues. CDR1 and CDR2 (germline): SGHRS, YFSETQ. Trimming stripped 2 bases from V and 4 bases from J, with 16 bases between. CDR3 protein: CASSFGGPGLYEQYF. In nucleotides, the CDR3 is TGCGCCAGCAGCTTCGGGGGCCCGGGGCTATACGAGCAGTACTTC.

The rearrangement uses TRBV5-4 and TRBJ1-1; 7 bases agree with TRBD1. Germline-derived CDR1 and CDR2 are SGHNT and YYREEE (reference sequence). Trimming removed 4 bases from V and 1 base from J; junction bases left unmatched: 7. CDR3 length: 15 residues. The CDR3 spells CASSPRDRANTEAFF. CDR3 DNA: TGTGCCAGCAGCCCCCGGGACAGAGCGAACACTGAAGCTTTCTTT.

The V and J genes are TRBV27 and TRBJ1-5, with D uncertain. V was clipped by 3 bases and J by 5 bases, with 11 bases between them. There are 14 residues in the CDR3. Looked up from germline, CDR1 is MNHEY and CDR2 is SMNVEV (reference sequence). This CDR3 reads CASSLLATDQPQHF. In DNA form, the CDR3 reads TGTGCCAGCAGTTTGTTAGCTACGGATCAGCCCCAGCATTTT.

The V gene is TRBV5-6, the J gene TRBJ1-6, with TRBD1 matching 7 bases. J lost 0 bases, V lost 4 bases, and 7 bases had no gene match. CDR1 SGHDT and CDR2 YYEEEE come from the germline V gene. The CDR3 consists of 17 residues. Written as DNA, the CDR3 is TGTGCCAGCAGCGCCGGGACAGCTGGCTCCTATAATTCACCCCTCCACTTT. This translates into CASSAGTAGSYNSPLHF.

CDR3 residues: CASSDAVGDTQYF. In DNA, the CDR3 is TGTGCCAGCAGTGATGCAGTTGGAGATACGCAGTATTTT. The chain recombines TRBV6-4 with TRBJ2-3; no definite D call. The CDR3 extends over 13 amino acids. Trimming cost V 3 bases and J 5 bases, with 9 bases left between them. Per germline, CDR1 MRHNA and CDR2 SNTAGT.

V usage is TRBV18 and J usage is TRBJ2-3, with no clear D. In germline, CDR1 is KGHSH, CDR2 LQKENI. The CDR3 sequence is 14 residues long. V was cut by 2 bases and J by 0 bases, with 6 bases left in between. The CDR3 here is CASSPGFSTDTQYF. CDR3 coding DNA: TGTGCCAGCTCACCAGGGTTTAGCACAGATACGCAGTATTTT.

The chain combines TRBV18 with TRBJ2-7; TRBD1 agrees at 7 bases. Losses at the gene ends were 5 bases for V and 4 bases for J; bases not matched to a gene: 8. Germline loops: CDR1 KGHSH, CDR2 LQKENI. The CDR3 contains 14 residues. The CDR3 nucleotides are TGTGCCAGCTCATCGGGACAGTTCGGGTACGAGCAGTACTTC. Translation: CASSSGQFGYEQYF.

V is TRBV5-1 and J is TRBJ1-4; 9 bases align to TRBD1. The CDR3 loop spans 14 amino acids. In germline, CDR1 is SGHRS, CDR2 YFSETQ. The trim removed 9 bases at V and 5 bases at J, leaving 8 bases unmatched. This chain's CDR3 is CATSTTGGNEKLFF. The CDR3 region has the DNA TGCGCCACCTCTACGACAGGGGGGAATGAAAAACTGTTTTTT.

This clone is a singleton in its sample. V is TRBV20-1 and J is TRBJ1-5; D gene unclear. The CDR3 is made up of 14 amino acids. V was cut by 3 bases and J by 0 bases, with 9 bases left in between. CDR1 is DFQATT and CDR2 is SNEGSKA in the germline V gene (reference sequence). The CDR3, as DNA: TGCAGTGCTAGTCCAGGATATAGCAATCAGCCCCAGCATTTT. It is translated as CSASPGYSNQPQHF.

The V call is TRBV7-9, the J call TRBJ2-7; 9 nucleotides match TRBD2. CDR1 is SEHNR, CDR2 FQNEAQ, per germline (reference sequence). The length of the CDR3 is 19 residues. J was trimmed by 0 bases and V by 5 bases; bases with no gene match: 17. The CDR3 is CASSGGLGEREALSYEQYF. As DNA, the CDR3 is TGTGCCAGCAGCGGGGGACTGGGCGAGCGGGAGGCCCTCTCCTACGAGCAGTACTTC.

The chain recombines TRBV6-5 with TRBJ2-7, with TRBD2 matching over 8 bases. V lost 6 bases and J lost 5; bases outside the gene matches: 6. CDR1 and CDR2 (germline): MNHEY, SVGAGI. The CDR3 contains 13 residues. CDR3 coding DNA: TGTGCCAGCAGGAACAGCGGGAGTCACGAGCAGTACTTC. This codes for CASRNSGSHEQYF.

This chain uses TRBV4-3 with TRBJ1-4, with D uncertain. The germline gives CDR1 LGHNA, CDR2 YSLEER. The V end was cut by 0 bases, the J end by 3 bases, with 5 bases between. The CDR3 consists of 14 residues. The CDR3 DNA is TGCGCCAGCAGCCAAGACAGCTCTAATGAAAAACTGTTTTTT. The encoded protein is CASSQDSSNEKLFF.

The chain has TRBV5-1 and TRBJ2-5; 11 positions agree with TRBD2. Germline V lookup: CDR1 SGHRS, CDR2 YFSETQ. Trimming cost V 6 bases and J 7 bases; bases outside gene matches: 11. This CDR3 comprises 15 residues. As DNA, the CDR3 is TGCGCCAGCACCCCGGGACTAGCGGAGAGGGGGACCCAGTACTTC. It specifies CASTPGLAERGTQYF.

The chain carries TRBV7-2 and TRBJ2-1, with D perhaps matching TRBD1 (5 bases). This CDR3 spans 13 amino acids. V was cut by 0 bases and J by 12 bases, with 12 bases left in between. Per the germline V gene, CDR1 is SGHTA and CDR2 is FQGNSA. CDR3 coding DNA: TGTGCCAGCAGCTTAGCCTCCAGGGATGGGCAGTTCTTC. It yields the protein CASSLASRDGQFF.

The chain employs TRBV2 and TRBJ1-1; no firm D call. Deletions cut 7 bases from V and 0 bases from J, with 15 bases between. The CDR3 is 15 amino acids. The germline V gene has CDR1 SNHLY and CDR2 FYNNEI. The CDR3, as DNA: TGTGCCAGCATCTTGGGGTCCTTCATGAACACTGAAGCTTTCTTT. Translated: CASILGSFMNTEAFF. Drawing the rest from reference TRBV2 and TRBJ1-1, the complete variable domain is EPEVTQTPSHQVTQMGQEVILRCVPISNHLYFYWYRQILGQKVEFLVSFYNNEISEKSEIFDDQFSVERPDGSNFTLKIRSTKLEDSAMYFCASILGSFMNTEAFFGQGTRLTVV.

This clone was counted once. The CDR3 DNA follows: TGTGCCATCCGGCAGGGGACCTACACAGATACGCAGTATTTT. Encoded protein: CAIRQGTYTDTQYF. The chain carries TRBV10-3 and TRBJ2-3, with D perhaps TRBD1 (6 bases). Trimming took 8 bases from V and 2 from J, leaving 14 bases between them. The CDR3 runs 14 residues. Germline values: CDR1 ENHRY, CDR2 SYGVKD.

CDR3 sequence (DNA): TGCGCCAGCAGCCCGGGAGGGGCCGGGACTGGCGGCTACACCTTC. Protein product: CASSPGGAGTGGYTF. This chain joins TRBV5-1 and TRBJ1-2; D perhaps matches TRBD1 (5 bases). Germline V lookup: CDR1 SGHRS, CDR2 YFSETQ. Trimming removed 4 bases at V and 8 bases at J, with 21 bases between. CDR3 length: 15 residues.

The rearrangement joins TRBV5-1 to TRBJ2-5; possible D gene TRBD2, 6 bases. Trimming shortened V by 0 bases and J by 5 bases, and 17 bases separated the two germline ends. CDR3 length: 16 amino acids. Germline lookup yields CDR1 SGHRS and CDR2 YFSETQ. This CDR3 is CASSLALLAPGETQYF. In DNA, the CDR3 is TGCGCCAGCAGCTTGGCCTTACTAGCCCCTGGGGAGACCCAGTACTTC.

V usage is TRBV18 and J usage is TRBJ2-5, with 8 bases matching TRBD2. CDR1 and CDR2 from the germline V gene are KGHSH and LQKENI. V trimming: 6 bases; J trimming: 0 bases; junction bases outside the gene matches: 6. The CDR3 is 15 amino acids. This CDR3 is CASSDSGDHQETQYF. CDR3 nucleotide sequence: TGTGCCAGCTCGGATAGCGGGGATCACCAAGAGACCCAGTACTTC. Using reference TRBV18 and TRBJ2-5 for the parts outside the CDR3, the full variable domain is NAGVMQNPRHLVRRRGQEARLRCSPMKGHSHVYWYRQLPEEGLKFMVYLQKENIIDESGMPKERFSAEFPKEGPSILRIQQVVRGDSAAYFCASSDSGDHQETQYFGPGTRLLVL.

The V gene is TRBV19, the J gene TRBJ2-5; maybe TRBD2 (6 bases). Germline V lookup: CDR1 LNHDA, CDR2 SQIVND (reference sequence). Trimming stripped 8 bases from V and 4 bases from J, with 14 bases between. This CDR3 has 13 residues. The CDR3 DNA reads as TGTGCCAGTCGGGAGACAGCTCGAGAGACCCAGTACTTC. The encoded protein is CASRETARETQYF.

This clone is a singleton in its sample. In DNA, the CDR3 is TGTGCCAGCAGTTACTCTGATCAGCCCCAGCATTTT. It yields the protein CASSYSDQPQHF. This chain uses TRBV6-5 with TRBJ1-5, with no clear D. CDR3 length: 12 residues. V was pared by 0 bases and J by 5 bases, with 2 bases between. The germline gives CDR1 MNHEY, CDR2 SVGAGI.

The gene calls are TRBV5-1 and TRBJ1-1; the D is unclear. The ends were cut back, 0 bases at V and 5 bases at J, with 14 bases in the middle. CDR3 size: 15 residues. Germline lookup yields CDR1 SGHRS and CDR2 YFSETQ. Here the CDR3 DNA reads TGCGCCAGCAGCTTGGGGAGTCATCGTGGGACTGAAGCTTTCTTT. This codes for CASSLGSHRGTEAFF.